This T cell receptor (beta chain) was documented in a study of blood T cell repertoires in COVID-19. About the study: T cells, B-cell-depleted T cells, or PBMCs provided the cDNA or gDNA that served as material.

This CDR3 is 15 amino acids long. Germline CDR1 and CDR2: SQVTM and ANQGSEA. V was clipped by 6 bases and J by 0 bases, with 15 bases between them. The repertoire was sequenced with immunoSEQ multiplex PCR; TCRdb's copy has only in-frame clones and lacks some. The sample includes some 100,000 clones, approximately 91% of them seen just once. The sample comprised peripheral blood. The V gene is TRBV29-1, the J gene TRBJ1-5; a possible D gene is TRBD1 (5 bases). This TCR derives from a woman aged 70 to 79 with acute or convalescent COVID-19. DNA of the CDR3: TGCAGCGTCAAAAGTGGAGGGGATAGCAATCAGCCCCAGCATTTT. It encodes CSVKSGGDSNQPQHF.